Below are 4 T cell receptor beta chains sequenced from a single sample in a study of T cell responses to AZD1222 COVID-19 vaccine. Clones were read by immunoSEQ multiplex PCR, and TCRdb kept only the in-frame ones, dropping some. The repertoire consists of 150,000 to 200,000 clones, with 85% to 95% occurring once and the leading ten covering over 0.8%. Specimen: peripheral blood, collected on day 0 of AZD1222 vaccination. The receptors derive from an adult in good health.

The genes are TRBV6-5 and TRBJ1-2, with TRBD1 identical over 10 bases. CDR3 size: 15 residues. Germline CDR1 is MNHEY and CDR2 is SVGAGI. Losses at the gene ends were 6 bases for V and 6 bases for J; bases not matched to a gene: 10. The CDR3 coding sequence is TGTGCCAGCAGACGCCCGGGACAGGGGACGGATGGCTACACCTTC. Amino acids: CASRRPGQGTDGYTF.

The rearrangement joins TRBV5-1 to TRBJ1-6; TRBD1 aligns across 9 bases. The CDR3 covers 17 residues. V lost 4 bases, J lost 1 base, and 6 bases stayed unmatched. Germline V lookup: CDR1 SGHRS, CDR2 YFSETQ. The CDR3 nucleotides read TGCGCCAGCAGCCCGGCCGGACAGGGGTCCTATAATTCACCCCTCCACTTT. Translation: CASSPAGQGSYNSPLHF.

In DNA, the CDR3 is TGTGCCACCCGAGGGACGTTGAACACCGGGGAGCTGTTTTTT. Translating gives CATRGTLNTGELFF. This chain links TRBV15 with TRBJ2-2; D possibly matches TRBD1 or TRBD2 (5 bases each). CDR3 length: 14 amino acids. CDR1 is LNHNV and CDR2 is YYDKDF in the germline V gene (reference sequence). Trimming removed 8 bases at V and 1 base at J, with 11 bases between. The whole variable domain, filled in from reference TRBV15 and TRBJ2-2, reads DAMVIQNPRYQVTQFGKPVTLSCSQTLNHNVMYWYQQKSSQAPKLLFHYYDKDFNNEADTPDNFQSRRPNTSFCFLDIRSPGLGDTAMYLCATRGTLNTGELFFGEGSRLTVL.

V gene TRBV20-1 combines with J gene TRBJ2-6; D not resolved. Trimming removed 3 bases at V and 1 base at J, with 10 bases between. The CDR3 has 15 residues. Germline-derived CDR1 and CDR2 are DFQATT and SNEGSKA (reference sequence). In DNA form, the CDR3 reads TGCAGTGCTAGTAGGGTGAGATCTGGGGCCAACGTCCTGACTTTC. Protein sequence: CSASRVRSGANVLTF.